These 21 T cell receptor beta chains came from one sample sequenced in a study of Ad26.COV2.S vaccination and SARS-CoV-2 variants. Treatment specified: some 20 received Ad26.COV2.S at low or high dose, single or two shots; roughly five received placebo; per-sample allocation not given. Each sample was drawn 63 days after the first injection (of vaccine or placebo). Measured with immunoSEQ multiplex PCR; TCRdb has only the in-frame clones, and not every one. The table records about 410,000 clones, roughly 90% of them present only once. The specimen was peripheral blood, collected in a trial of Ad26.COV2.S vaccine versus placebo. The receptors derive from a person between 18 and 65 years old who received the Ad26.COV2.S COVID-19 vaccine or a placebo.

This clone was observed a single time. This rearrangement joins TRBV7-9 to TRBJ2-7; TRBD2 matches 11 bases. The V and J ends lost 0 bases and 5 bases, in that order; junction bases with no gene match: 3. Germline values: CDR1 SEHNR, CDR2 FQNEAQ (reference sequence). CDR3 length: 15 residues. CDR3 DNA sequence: TGTGCCAGCAGCTTAGCATCGGGACTAGCGGACGAGCAGTACTTC. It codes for CASSLASGLADEQYF.

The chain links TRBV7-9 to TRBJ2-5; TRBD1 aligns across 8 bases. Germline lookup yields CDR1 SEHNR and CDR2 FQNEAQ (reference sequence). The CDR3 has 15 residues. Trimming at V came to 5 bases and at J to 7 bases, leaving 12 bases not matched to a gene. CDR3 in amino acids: CASSADRGYGRTQYF. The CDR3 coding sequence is TGTGCCAGCAGCGCCGACAGGGGCTATGGTCGGACCCAGTACTTC.

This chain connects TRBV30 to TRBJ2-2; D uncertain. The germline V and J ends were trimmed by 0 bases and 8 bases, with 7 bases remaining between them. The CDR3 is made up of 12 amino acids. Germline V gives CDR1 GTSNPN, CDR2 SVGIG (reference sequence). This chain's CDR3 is CAWSVTRGELFF. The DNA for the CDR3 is TGTGCCTGGAGTGTAACCAGGGGGGAGCTGTTTTTT.

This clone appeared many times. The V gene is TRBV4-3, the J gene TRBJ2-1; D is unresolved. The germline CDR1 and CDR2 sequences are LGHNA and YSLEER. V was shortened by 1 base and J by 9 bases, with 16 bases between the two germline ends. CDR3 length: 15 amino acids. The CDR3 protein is CASSQVSQALREQFF. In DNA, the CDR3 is TGCGCCAGCAGCCAAGTAAGCCAGGCTCTACGTGAGCAGTTCTTC.

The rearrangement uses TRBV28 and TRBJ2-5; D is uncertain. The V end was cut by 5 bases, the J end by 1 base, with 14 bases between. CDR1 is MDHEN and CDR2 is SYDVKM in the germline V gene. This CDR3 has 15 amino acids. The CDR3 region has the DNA TGTGCCAGCAGTCTCACTGGGGTTGGCCAAGAGACCCAGTACTTC. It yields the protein CASSLTGVGQETQYF.

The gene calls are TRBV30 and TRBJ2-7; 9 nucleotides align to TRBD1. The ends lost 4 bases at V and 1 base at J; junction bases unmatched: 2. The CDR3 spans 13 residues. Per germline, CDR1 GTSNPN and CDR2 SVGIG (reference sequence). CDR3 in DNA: TGTGCCTGGATGACAGGGGGGTCCTACGAGCAGTACTTC. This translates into CAWMTGGSYEQYF.

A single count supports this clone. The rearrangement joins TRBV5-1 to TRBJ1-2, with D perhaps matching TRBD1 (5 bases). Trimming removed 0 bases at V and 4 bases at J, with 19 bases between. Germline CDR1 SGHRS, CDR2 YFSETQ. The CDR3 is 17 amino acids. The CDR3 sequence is CASSLDPRDRRSYGYTF. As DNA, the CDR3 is TGCGCCAGCAGCTTGGACCCCCGGGACCGCCGGAGCTATGGCTACACCTTC.

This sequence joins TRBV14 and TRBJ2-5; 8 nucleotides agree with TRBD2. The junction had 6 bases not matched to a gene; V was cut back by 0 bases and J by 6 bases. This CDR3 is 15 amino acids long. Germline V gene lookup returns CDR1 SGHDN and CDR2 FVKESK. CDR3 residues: CASSQETGGPKTQYF. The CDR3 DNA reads TGTGCCAGCAGCCAAGAGACGGGAGGGCCTAAGACCCAGTACTTC.

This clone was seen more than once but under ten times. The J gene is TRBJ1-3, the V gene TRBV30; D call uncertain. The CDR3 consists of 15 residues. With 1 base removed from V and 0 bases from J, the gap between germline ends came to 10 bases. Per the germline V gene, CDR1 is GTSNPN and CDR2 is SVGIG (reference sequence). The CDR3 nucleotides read TGTGCCTGGAGTGCCGACTCCTACTCTGGAAACACCATATATTTT. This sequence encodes CAWSADSYSGNTIYF. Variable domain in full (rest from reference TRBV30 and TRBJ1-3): SQTIHQWPATLVQPVGSPLSLECTVEGTSNPNLYWYRQAAGRGLQLLFYSVGIGQISSEVPQNLSASRPQDRQFILSSKKLLLSDSGFYLCAWSADSYSGNTIYFGEGSWLTVV.

CDR3: CASSQGNTEAFF. In DNA form, the CDR3 reads TGTGCCAGCTCACAGGGAAACACTGAAGCTTTCTTT. The chain recombines TRBV11-2 with TRBJ1-1; D might be TRBD1 (6 bases). Germline V gene lookup returns CDR1 SGHAT and CDR2 FQNNGV. This CDR3 is built from 12 residues. V dropped 8 bases and J dropped 2 bases, with 9 bases sitting between them.

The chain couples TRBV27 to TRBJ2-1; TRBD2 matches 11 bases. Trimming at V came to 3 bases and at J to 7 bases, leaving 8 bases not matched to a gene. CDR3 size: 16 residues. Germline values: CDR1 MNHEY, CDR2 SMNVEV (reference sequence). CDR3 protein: CASSFPLAGGKNEQFF. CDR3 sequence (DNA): TGTGCCAGCAGTTTCCCCCTAGCGGGAGGAAAGAATGAGCAGTTCTTC.

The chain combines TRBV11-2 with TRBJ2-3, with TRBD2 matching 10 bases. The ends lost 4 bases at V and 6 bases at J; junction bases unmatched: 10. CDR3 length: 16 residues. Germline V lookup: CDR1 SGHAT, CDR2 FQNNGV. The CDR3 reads CASSWDSGRLSDTQYF. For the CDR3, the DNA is TGTGCCAGCAGCTGGGATAGCGGGAGGCTCTCGGATACGCAGTATTTT.

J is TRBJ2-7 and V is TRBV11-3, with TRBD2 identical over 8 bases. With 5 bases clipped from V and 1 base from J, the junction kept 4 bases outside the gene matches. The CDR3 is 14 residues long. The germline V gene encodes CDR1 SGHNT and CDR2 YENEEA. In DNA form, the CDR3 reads TGTGCCAGCAGCCTTAGCGGGAAATCCTACGAGCAGTACTTC. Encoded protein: CASSLSGKSYEQYF.

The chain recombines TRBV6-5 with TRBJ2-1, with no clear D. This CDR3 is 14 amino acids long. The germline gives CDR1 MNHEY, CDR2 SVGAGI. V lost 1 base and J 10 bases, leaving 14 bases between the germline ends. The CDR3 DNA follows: TGTGCCAGCAGTTACTTAAGGTCGAAGTCCGAGCAGTTCTTC. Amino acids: CASSYLRSKSEQFF.

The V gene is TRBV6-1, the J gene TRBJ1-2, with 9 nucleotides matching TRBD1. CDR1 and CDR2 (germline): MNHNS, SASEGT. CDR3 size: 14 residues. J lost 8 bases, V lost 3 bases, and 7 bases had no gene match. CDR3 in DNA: TGTGCCAGCAGTGACCTACAGGGGGCCCGCGGCTACACCTTC. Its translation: CASSDLQGARGYTF.

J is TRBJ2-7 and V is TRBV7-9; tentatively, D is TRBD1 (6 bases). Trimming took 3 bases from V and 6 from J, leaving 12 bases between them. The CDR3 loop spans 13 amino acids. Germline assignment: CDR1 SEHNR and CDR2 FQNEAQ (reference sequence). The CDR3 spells CASSLGMGAEQYF. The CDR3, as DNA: TGTGCCAGCAGCTTGGGTATGGGGGCCGAGCAGTACTTC.

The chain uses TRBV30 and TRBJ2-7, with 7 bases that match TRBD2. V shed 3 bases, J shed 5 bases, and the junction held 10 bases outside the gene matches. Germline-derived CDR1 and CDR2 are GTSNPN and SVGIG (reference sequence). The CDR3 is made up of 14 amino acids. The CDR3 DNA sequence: TGTGCCTGGAGACGGGCGGGAGTCGTCCACGAGCAGTACTTC. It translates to CAWRRAGVVHEQYF.

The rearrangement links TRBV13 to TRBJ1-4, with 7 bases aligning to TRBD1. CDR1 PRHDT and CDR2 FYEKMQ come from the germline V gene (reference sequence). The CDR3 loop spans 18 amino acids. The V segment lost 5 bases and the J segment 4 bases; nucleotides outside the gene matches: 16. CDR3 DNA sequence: TGTGCCAGCAGCATTAATTACAGGGGAGGCTATGGTAATGAAAAACTGTTTTTT. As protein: CASSINYRGGYGNEKLFF.

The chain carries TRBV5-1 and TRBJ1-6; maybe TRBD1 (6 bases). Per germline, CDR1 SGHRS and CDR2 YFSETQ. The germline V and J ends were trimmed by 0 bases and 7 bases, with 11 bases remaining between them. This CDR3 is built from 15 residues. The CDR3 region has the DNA TGCGCCAGCAGCTTGGAGGCAGGGGTGAATTCACCCCTCCACTTT. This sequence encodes CASSLEAGVNSPLHF.

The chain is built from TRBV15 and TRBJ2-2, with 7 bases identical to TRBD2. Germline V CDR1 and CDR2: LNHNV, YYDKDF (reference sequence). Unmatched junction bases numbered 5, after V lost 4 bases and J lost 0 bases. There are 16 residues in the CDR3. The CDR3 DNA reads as TGTGCCACCAGCACCGTGGGAGGGCCGAACACCGGGGAGCTGTTTTTT. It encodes CATSTVGGPNTGELFF.

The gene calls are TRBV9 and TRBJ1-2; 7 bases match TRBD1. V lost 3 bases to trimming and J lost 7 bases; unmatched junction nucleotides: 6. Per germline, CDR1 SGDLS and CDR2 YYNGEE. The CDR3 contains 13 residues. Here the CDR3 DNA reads TGTGCCAGCAGCGGAGAGGGGGCAGCTGGCTACACCTTC. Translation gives CASSGEGAAGYTF.